The 3 T cell receptor beta chains in this list originate from one sample, sequenced in a study of cytomegalovirus exposure and HLA in healthy donors. The PCR contained 60 Vbeta and 13 Jbeta primers. The assay was immunoSEQ multiplex PCR, and TCRdb's table has in-frame clones only and misses some. The repertoire consists of some 130,000 clones, with roughly 70% occurring once and the leading ten covering under 5.5%. Sequencing was done on a sample of PBMCs. The receptors derive from a man aged 45 to 65 in good health and CMV-seropositive.

V usage is TRBV28 and J usage is TRBJ1-1; no clear D. Germline V gives CDR1 MDHEN, CDR2 SYDVKM. The CDR3 is made up of 14 amino acids. The V end lost 3 bases, the J end lost 0 bases, and 8 bases lay between the germline ends. CDR3 coding DNA: TGTGCCAGCAGTTTCAGTACGATGAACACTGAAGCTTTCTTT. Amino acids: CASSFSTMNTEAFF. Together with reference TRBV28 and TRBJ1-1, the CDR3 gives the full variable domain: DVKVTQSSRYLVKRTGEKVFLECVQDMDHENMFWYRQDPGLGLRLIYFSYDVKMKEKGDIPEGYSVSREKKERFSLILESASTNQTSMYLCASSFSTMNTEAFFGQGTRLTVV.

This chain connects TRBV19 to TRBJ2-1, with D uncertain. The V end lost 3 bases, the J end lost 8 bases, and 11 bases lay between the germline ends. CDR1 is LNHDA, CDR2 SQIVND, per germline (reference sequence). The length of the CDR3 is 13 residues. DNA of the CDR3: TGTGCCAGTAGTATCCGAATTGTAGATGAGCAGTTCTTC. Its protein is CASSIRIVDEQFF.

CDR3 protein: CASSLGGDQPQHF. CDR3 coding DNA: TGTGCCAGCAGCTTAGGGGGGGATCAGCCCCAGCATTTT. The V gene is TRBV7-2, the J gene TRBJ1-5; maybe TRBD1 (5 bases). CDR1 is SGHTA, CDR2 FQGNSA, per germline. This CDR3 spans 13 amino acids. With 1 base removed from V and 5 bases from J, the gap between germline ends came to 6 bases.